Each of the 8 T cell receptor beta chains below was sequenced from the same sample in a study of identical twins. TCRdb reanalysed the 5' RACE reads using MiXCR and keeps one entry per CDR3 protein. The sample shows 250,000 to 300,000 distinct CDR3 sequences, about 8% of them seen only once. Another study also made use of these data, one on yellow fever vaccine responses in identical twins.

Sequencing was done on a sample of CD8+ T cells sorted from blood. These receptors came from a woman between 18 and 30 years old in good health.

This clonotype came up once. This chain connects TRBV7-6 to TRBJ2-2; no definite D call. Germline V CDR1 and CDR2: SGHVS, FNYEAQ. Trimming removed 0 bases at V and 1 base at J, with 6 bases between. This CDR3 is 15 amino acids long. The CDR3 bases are TGTGCCAGCAGCTTAGCGGTTCTGAACACCGGGGAGCTGTTTTTT. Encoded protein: CASSLAVLNTGELFF.

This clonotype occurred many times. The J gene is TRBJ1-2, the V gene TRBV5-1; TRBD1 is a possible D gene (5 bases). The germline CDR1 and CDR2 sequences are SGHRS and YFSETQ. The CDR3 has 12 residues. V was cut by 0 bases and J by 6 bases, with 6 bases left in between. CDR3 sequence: CASSLEGDGYTF. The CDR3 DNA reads TGCGCCAGCAGCTTGGAAGGGGATGGCTACACCTTC.

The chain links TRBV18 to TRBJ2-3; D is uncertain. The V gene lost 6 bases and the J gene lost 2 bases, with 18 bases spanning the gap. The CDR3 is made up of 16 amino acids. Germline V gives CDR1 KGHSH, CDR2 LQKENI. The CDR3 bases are TGTGCCAGCTCTACCCGTGAGGTATCCCTCACAGATACGCAGTATTTT. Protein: CASSTREVSLTDTQYF.

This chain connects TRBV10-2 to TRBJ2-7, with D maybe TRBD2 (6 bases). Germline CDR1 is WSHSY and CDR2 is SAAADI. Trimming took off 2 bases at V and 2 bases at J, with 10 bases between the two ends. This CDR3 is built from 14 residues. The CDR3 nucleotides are TGCGCCAGCAGTGAGGGGACTGGCCCCTACGAGCAGTACTTC. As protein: CASSEGTGPYEQYF.

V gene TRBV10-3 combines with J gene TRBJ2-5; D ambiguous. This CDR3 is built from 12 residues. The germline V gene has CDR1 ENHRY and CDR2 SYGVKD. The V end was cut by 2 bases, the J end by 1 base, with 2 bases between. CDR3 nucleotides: TGTGCCATCAGTGAGGTCCAAGAGACCCAGTACTTC. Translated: CAISEVQETQYF.

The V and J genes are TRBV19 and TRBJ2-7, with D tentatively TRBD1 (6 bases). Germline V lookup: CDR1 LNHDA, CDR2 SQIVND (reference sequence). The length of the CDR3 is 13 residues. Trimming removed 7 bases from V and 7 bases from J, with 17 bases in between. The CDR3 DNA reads TGTGCCAGTAAACCAGGGGCCTATGGTGAGCAGTACTTC. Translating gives CASKPGAYGEQYF.

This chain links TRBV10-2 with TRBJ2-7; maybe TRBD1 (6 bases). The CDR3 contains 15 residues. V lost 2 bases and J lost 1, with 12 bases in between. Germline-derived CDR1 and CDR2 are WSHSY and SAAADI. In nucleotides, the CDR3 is TGCGCCAGCAGTGAGGCTGGGACACCTTCCTACGAGCAGTACTTC. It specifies CASSEAGTPSYEQYF.

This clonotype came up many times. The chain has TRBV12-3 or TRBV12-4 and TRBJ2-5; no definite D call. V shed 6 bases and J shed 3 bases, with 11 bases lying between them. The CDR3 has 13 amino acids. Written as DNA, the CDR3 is TGTGCCAGCAGGTCTTTAAACAAAGAGACCCAGTACTTC. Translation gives CASRSLNKETQYF.